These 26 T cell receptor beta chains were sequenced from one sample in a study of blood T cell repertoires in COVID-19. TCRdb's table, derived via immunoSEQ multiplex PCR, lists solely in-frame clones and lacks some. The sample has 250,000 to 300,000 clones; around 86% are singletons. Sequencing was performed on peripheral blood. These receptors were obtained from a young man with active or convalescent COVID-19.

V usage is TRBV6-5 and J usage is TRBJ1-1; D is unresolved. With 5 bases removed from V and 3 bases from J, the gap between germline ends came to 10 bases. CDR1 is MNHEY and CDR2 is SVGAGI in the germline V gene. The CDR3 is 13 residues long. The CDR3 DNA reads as TGTGCCAGCAGTAGGCTGGGAGACACTGAAGCTTTCTTT. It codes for CASSRLGDTEAFF.

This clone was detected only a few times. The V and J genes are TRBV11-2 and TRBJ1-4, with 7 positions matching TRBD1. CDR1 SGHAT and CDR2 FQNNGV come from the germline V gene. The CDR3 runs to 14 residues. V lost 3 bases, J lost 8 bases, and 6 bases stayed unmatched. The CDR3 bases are TGTGCCAGCAGCTTGACAGGGCTAAGCGAAAAACTGTTTTTT. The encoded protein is CASSLTGLSEKLFF.

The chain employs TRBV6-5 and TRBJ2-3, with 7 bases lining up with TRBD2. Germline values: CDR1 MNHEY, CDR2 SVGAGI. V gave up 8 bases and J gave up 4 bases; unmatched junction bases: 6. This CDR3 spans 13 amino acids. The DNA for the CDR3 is TGTGCCAGCGGGCTAGCGGACGCAGATACGCAGTATTTT. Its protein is CASGLADADTQYF.

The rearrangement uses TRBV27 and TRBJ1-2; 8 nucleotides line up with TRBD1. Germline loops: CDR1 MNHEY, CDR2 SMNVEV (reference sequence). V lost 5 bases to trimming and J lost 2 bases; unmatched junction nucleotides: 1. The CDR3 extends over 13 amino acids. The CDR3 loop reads CASSRTGNYGYTF. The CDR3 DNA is TGTGCCAGCAGTCGGACAGGGAACTATGGCTACACCTTC.

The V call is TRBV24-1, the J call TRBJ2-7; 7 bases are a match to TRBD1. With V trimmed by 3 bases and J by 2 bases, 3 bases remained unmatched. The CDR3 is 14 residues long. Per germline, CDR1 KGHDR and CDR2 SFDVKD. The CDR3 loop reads CATSDQGQTYEQYF. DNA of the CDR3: TGTGCCACCAGTGATCAGGGACAGACCTACGAGCAGTACTTC.

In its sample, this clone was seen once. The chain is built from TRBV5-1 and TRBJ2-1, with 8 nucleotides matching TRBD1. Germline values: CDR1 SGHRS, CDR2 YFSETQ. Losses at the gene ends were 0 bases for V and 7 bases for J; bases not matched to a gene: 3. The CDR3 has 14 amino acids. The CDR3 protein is CASSLGDRSNEQFF. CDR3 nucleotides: TGCGCCAGCAGCTTGGGGGACAGGTCGAATGAGCAGTTCTTC.

The CDR3 spells CASSQGGAAEQFF. CDR3 sequence (DNA): TGTGCCAGCAGTCAAGGAGGGGCGGCTGAGCAGTTCTTC. The chain recombines TRBV5-4 with TRBJ2-1, with a tentative D call TRBD2 (6 bases). This CDR3 spans 13 amino acids. Germline V gene data show CDR1 as SGHNT and CDR2 as YYREEE (reference sequence). Trimming removed 5 bases from V and 9 bases from J, with 15 bases in between. The full variable domain, completed using reference TRBV5-4 and TRBJ2-1, is ETGVTQSPTHLIKTRGQQVTLRCSSQSGHNTVSWYQQALGQGPQFIFQYYREEENGRGNFPPRFSGLQFPNYSSELNVNALELDDSALYLCASSQGGAAEQFFGPGTRLTVL.

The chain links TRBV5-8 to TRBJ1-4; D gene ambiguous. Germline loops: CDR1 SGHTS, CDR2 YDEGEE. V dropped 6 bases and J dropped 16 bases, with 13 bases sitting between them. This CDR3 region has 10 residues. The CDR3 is CASKGPGKFF. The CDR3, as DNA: TGTGCCAGCAAGGGCCCGGGGAAGTTTTTT.

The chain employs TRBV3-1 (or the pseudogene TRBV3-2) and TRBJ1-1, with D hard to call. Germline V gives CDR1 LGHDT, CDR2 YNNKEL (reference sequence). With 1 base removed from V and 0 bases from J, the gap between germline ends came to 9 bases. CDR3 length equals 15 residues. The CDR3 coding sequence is TGTGCCAGCAGCCAAGTCCCAGGCATGAACACTGAAGCTTTCTTT. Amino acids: CASSQVPGMNTEAFF.

CDR3 protein: CASSWATSYNEQFF. CDR3 bases: TGTGCCAGCAGTTGGGCCACCTCCTACAATGAGCAGTTCTTC. The chain is built from TRBV27 and TRBJ2-1; D unclear. This CDR3 contains 14 residues. CDR1 is MNHEY, CDR2 SMNVEV, per germline (reference sequence). The V gene lost 4 bases and the J gene lost 0 bases, with 7 bases spanning the gap.

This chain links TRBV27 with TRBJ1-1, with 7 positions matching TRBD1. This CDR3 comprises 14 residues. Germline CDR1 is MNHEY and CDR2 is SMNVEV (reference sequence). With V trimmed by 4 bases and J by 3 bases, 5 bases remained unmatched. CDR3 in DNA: TGTGCCAGCAGTTCCCGGGACAGCCACACTGAAGCTTTCTTT. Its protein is CASSSRDSHTEAFF.

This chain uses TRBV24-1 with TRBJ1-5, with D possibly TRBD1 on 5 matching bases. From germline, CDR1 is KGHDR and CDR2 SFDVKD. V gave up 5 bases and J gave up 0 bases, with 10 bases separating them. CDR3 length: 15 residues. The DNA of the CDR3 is TGTGCCACCAGTGGGGGGGATTATAGCAATCAGCCCCAGCATTTT. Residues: CATSGGDYSNQPQHF.

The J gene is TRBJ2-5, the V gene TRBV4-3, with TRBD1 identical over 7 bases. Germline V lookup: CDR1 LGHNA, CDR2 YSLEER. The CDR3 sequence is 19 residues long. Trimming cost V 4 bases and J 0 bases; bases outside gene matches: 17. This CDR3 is CASSPSPSQGPYYQETQYF. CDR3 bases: TGCGCCAGCAGCCCTTCCCCCTCACAGGGGCCATATTACCAAGAGACCCAGTACTTC.

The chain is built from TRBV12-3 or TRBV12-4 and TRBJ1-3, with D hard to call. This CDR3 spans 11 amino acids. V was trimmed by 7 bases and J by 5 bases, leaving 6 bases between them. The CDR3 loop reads CASNNRNTIYF. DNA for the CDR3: TGTGCCAGCAATAATAGAAACACCATATATTTT.

The DNA for the CDR3 is TGTGCCAGCAGCGCACCGGGACAGGGCCACAATGAGCAGTTCTTC. Translation: CASSAPGQGHNEQFF. The rearrangement links TRBV9 to TRBJ2-1, with 9 bases matching TRBD1. The V gene's germline CDR1 is SGDLS and CDR2 YYNGEE. The CDR3 runs to 15 residues. V lost 3 bases to trimming and J lost 5 bases; unmatched junction nucleotides: 6.

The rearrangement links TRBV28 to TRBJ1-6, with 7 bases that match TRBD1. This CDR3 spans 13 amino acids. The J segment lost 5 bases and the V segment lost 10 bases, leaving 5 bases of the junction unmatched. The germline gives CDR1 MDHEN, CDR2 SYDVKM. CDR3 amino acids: CATRDSNNSPLHF. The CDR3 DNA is TGTGCCACCCGGGACAGTAATAATTCACCCCTCCACTTT.

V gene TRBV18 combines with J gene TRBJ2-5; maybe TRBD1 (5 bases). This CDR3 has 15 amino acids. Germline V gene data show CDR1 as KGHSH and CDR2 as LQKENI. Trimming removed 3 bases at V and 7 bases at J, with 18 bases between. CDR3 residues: CASSPALRARATQYF. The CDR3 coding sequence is TGTGCCAGCTCACCCGCACTTAGGGCCAGGGCGACCCAGTACTTC.

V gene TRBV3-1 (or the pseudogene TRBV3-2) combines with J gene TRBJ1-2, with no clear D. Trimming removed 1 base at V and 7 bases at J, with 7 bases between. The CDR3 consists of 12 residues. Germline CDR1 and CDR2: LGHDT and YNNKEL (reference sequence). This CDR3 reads CASSQGGLGYTF. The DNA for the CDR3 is TGTGCCAGCAGCCAAGGTGGGCTTGGCTACACCTTC.

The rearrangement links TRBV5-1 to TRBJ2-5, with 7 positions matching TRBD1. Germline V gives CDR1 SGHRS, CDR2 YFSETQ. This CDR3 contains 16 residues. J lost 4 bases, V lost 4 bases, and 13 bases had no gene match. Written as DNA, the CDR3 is TGCGCCAGCAGCGAAATAAAACAGGGGTCAGCAGAGACCCAGTACTTC. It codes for CASSEIKQGSAETQYF.

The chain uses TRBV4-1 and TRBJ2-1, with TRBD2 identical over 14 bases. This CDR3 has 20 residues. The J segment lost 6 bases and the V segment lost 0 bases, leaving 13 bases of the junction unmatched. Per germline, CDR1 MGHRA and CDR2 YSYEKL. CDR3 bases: TGCGCCAGCAGCCAAGAAGTTGGAAAGCGGGGACTAGCGGGAGTCAATGAGCAGTTCTTC. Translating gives CASSQEVGKRGLAGVNEQFF.

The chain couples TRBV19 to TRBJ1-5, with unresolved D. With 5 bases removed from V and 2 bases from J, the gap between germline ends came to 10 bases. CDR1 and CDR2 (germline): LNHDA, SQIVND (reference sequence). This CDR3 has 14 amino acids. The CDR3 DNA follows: TGTGCCAGTAGTGAGAGGCGCGGCAATCAGCCCCAGCATTTT. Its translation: CASSERRGNQPQHF.

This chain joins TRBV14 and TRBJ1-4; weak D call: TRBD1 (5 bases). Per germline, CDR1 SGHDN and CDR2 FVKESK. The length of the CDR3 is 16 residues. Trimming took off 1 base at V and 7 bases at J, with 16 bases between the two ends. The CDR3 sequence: CASSQGVSSRGEKLFF. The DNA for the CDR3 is TGTGCCAGCAGCCAAGGAGTGTCTTCAAGGGGTGAAAAACTGTTTTTT. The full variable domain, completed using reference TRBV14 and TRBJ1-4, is EAGVTQFPSHSVIEKGQTVTLRCDPISGHDNLYWYRRVMGKEIKFLLHFVKESKQDESGMPNNRFLAERTGGTYSTLKVQPAELEDSGVYFCASSQGVSSRGEKLFFGSGTQLSVL.

The CDR3 sequence is CATGLAASYEQYF. In nucleotides, the CDR3 is TGTGCCACCGGACTAGCGGCCTCCTACGAGCAGTACTTC. This chain joins TRBV15 and TRBJ2-7; 10 bases align to TRBD2. This CDR3 comprises 13 residues. V was clipped by 8 bases and J by 0 bases; unmatched bases: 1. Looked up from germline, CDR1 is LNHNV and CDR2 is YYDKDF (reference sequence).

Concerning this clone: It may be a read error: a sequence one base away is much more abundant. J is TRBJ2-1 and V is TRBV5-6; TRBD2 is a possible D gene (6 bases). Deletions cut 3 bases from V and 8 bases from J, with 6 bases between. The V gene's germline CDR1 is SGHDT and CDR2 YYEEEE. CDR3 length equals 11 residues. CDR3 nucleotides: TGTGCCAGCAGCTGGGGGGATGAGCAGTTCTTC. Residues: CASSWGDEQFF.

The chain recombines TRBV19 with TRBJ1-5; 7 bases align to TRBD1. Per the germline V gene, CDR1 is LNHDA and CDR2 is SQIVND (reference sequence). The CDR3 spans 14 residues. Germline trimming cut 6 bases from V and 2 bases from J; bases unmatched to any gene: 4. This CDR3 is CASRGDSRNQPQHF. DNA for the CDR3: TGTGCCAGTAGGGGGGACAGCCGCAATCAGCCCCAGCATTTT.

The CDR3 is CASRLASLEETQYF. The CDR3 DNA reads TGTGCCAGCAGACTAGCTAGCCTTGAAGAGACCCAGTACTTC. V usage is TRBV3-1 (or the pseudogene TRBV3-2) and J usage is TRBJ2-5; possibly TRBD2 for D (6 bases). In germline, CDR1 is LGHDT, CDR2 YNNKEL (reference sequence). Trimming shortened V by 6 bases and J by 3 bases, and 14 bases separated the two germline ends. There are 14 residues in the CDR3.